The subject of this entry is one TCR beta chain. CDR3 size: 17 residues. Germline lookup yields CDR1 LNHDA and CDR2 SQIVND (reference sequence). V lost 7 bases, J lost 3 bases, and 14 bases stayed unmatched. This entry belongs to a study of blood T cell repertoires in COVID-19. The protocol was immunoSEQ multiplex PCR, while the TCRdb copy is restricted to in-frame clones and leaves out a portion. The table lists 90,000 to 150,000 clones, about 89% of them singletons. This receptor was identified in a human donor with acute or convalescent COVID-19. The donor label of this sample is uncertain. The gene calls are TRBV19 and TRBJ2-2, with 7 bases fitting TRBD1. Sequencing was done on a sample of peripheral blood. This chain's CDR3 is CASKGYHRGRDTGELFF. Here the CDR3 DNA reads TGTGCCAGTAAGGGGTACCACAGGGGACGCGACACCGGGGAGCTGTTTTTT.